Below are 21 T cell receptor beta chains sequenced from a single sample in a study of cytomegalovirus exposure and HLA in healthy donors. Clones were sequenced by immunoSEQ multiplex PCR, and TCRdb holds only the in-frame ones, with some missing. Of about 260,000 clones listed, around 90% were seen once; the top ten hold just over 3%. The sequenced sample consisted of PBMCs. These receptors were collected from a young woman in good health and CMV-seronegative.

The CDR3 protein is CASLRGRPPSNAFF. The CDR3 bases are TGTGCCAGCCTAAGAGGACGCCCTCCGTCTAACGCTTTCTTT. J is TRBJ1-1 and V is TRBV2, with D unclear. The ends were cut back, 8 bases at V and 11 bases at J, with 24 bases in the middle. CDR1 SNHLY and CDR2 FYNNEI come from the germline V gene. This CDR3 is 14 amino acids long.

The rearrangement links TRBV27 to TRBJ2-7, with D uncertain. Trimming cost V 4 bases and J 1 base, with 5 bases left between them. CDR1 and CDR2 from the germline V gene are MNHEY and SMNVEV (reference sequence). This CDR3 spans 12 amino acids. The DNA of the CDR3 is TGTGCCAGCAGTTCCATTTCCTACGAGCAGTACTTC. Translating gives CASSSISYEQYF.

The V gene is TRBV2, the J gene TRBJ2-5; the match to TRBD2 covers 7 bases. The CDR3 sequence is 14 residues long. J lost 1 base, V lost 5 bases, and 4 bases had no gene match. From germline, CDR1 is SNHLY and CDR2 FYNNEI. The CDR3 DNA sequence: TGTGCCAGCAGTCCCGGGACTATCCAAGAGACCCAGTACTTC. This sequence encodes CASSPGTIQETQYF.

This chain joins TRBV19 and TRBJ2-1; 9 bases agree with TRBD2. J gave up 5 bases and V 6 bases, and 5 bases lay outside the gene matches. This CDR3 is built from 14 residues. CDR1 and CDR2 from the germline V gene are LNHDA and SQIVND (reference sequence). CDR3 DNA sequence: TGTGCCAGTAGACTAGCGGGCTTGAACAATGAGCAGTTCTTC. It is translated as CASRLAGLNNEQFF.

The chain is built from TRBV28 and TRBJ2-1, with 7 bases matching TRBD1. V lost 4 bases, J lost 5 bases, and 8 bases stayed unmatched. Germline lookup yields CDR1 MDHEN and CDR2 SYDVKM. The CDR3 spans 15 residues. CDR3 nucleotides: TGTGCCAGCAGTTCGACAGGGTGGCTCGACAATGAGCAGTTCTTC. Residues: CASSSTGWLDNEQFF.

The V gene is TRBV7-6, the J gene TRBJ2-2; 8 nucleotides align to TRBD1. The CDR3 covers 17 residues. Germline lookup yields CDR1 SGHVS and CDR2 FNYEAQ. After removal of 4 bases from V and 2 bases from J, the junction contained 9 bases not matched to a gene. This chain's CDR3 is CASSSQGGQVNTGELFF. The CDR3 coding sequence is TGTGCCAGCAGCTCACAGGGGGGACAGGTTAACACCGGGGAGCTGTTTTTT.

V and J are TRBV28 and TRBJ2-6; no firm D call. V was shortened by 1 base and J by 3 bases, with 7 bases between the two germline ends. This CDR3 is built from 15 residues. CDR1 is MDHEN and CDR2 is SYDVKM in the germline V gene. CDR3 sequence reads: CASSLYGVGANVLTF. DNA of the CDR3: TGTGCCAGCAGTTTATACGGAGTTGGGGCCAACGTCCTGACTTTC.

J is TRBJ2-7 and V is TRBV11-3; maybe TRBD2 (6 bases). Germline V lookup: CDR1 SGHNT, CDR2 YENEEA. The CDR3 is 14 residues long. The V gene lost 5 bases and the J gene lost 6 bases, with 17 bases spanning the gap. CDR3 amino acids: CASSPGGTLSEQYF. In nucleotides, the CDR3 is TGTGCCAGCAGCCCAGGCGGGACTTTATCCGAGCAGTACTTC.

The chain carries TRBV4-1 and TRBJ2-4; 14 bases align to TRBD2. J lost 8 bases, V lost 3 bases, and 9 bases had no gene match. This CDR3 is 17 amino acids long. In germline, CDR1 is MGHRA, CDR2 YSYEKL. The CDR3 DNA follows: TGCGCCAGCAGCCATTATGAGACTAGCGGGAGGGCTGACATTCAGTACTTC. As protein: CASSHYETSGRADIQYF.

The chain combines TRBV19 with TRBJ2-1, with 10 bases fitting TRBD2. Germline CDR1 and CDR2: LNHDA and SQIVND (reference sequence). CDR3 length equals 15 residues. V shed 5 bases, J shed 5 bases, and the junction held 6 bases outside the gene matches. This CDR3 is CASSSWLAGDNEQFF. In nucleotides, the CDR3 is TGTGCCAGTAGTTCGTGGCTAGCGGGGGACAATGAGCAGTTCTTC.

The chain employs TRBV10-1 and TRBJ2-5; 7 bases map to TRBD2. CDR3 length equals 16 residues. V was clipped by 0 bases and J by 3 bases; unmatched bases: 7. Germline lookup yields CDR1 WNHNN and CDR2 SYGVQD (reference sequence). CDR3 bases: TGCGCCAGCAGTGAGTCCCAGCGGGAAAGCAAAGAGACCCAGTACTTC. Protein sequence: CASSESQRESKETQYF.

The chain links TRBV5-1 to TRBJ1-4; D is unresolved. Per the germline V gene, CDR1 is SGHRS and CDR2 is YFSETQ. The CDR3 spans 12 residues. V shed 0 bases and J shed 6 bases, with 3 bases lying between them. The CDR3 DNA follows: TGCGCCAGCAGCTTGGGAGATGAAAAACTGTTTTTT. It is translated as CASSLGDEKLFF.

V usage is TRBV27 and J usage is TRBJ2-7; TRBD1 agrees at 8 bases. V shed 8 bases, J shed 6 bases, and the junction held 6 bases outside the gene matches. The CDR3 runs 12 residues. Germline V gene lookup returns CDR1 MNHEY and CDR2 SMNVEV (reference sequence). The DNA for the CDR3 is TGTGCCAGCGAGACAGGGGCCGGCGAGCAGTACTTC. It encodes CASETGAGEQYF.

J is TRBJ2-7 and V is TRBV9; TRBD1 matches 8 bases. The germline V gene encodes CDR1 SGDLS and CDR2 YYNGEE. The CDR3 is made up of 15 amino acids. With 3 bases clipped from V and 2 bases from J, the junction kept 7 bases outside the gene matches. The CDR3 region is CASSASGTGTYEQYF. CDR3 sequence (DNA): TGTGCCAGCAGCGCGTCCGGGACAGGCACCTACGAGCAGTACTTC.

This clone was seen more than once but under ten times. V gene TRBV19 combines with J gene TRBJ2-1, with 7 bases that match TRBD1. This CDR3 has 14 residues. Germline V gene sequence: CDR1 LNHDA, CDR2 SQIVND (reference sequence). V was clipped by 3 bases and J by 1 base; unmatched bases: 0. CDR3 residues: CASSIRGSYNEQFF. Here the CDR3 DNA reads TGTGCCAGTAGTATCAGGGGGTCCTACAATGAGCAGTTCTTC.

The V call is TRBV7-6, the J call TRBJ2-5; 11 bases line up with TRBD2. The CDR3 spans 16 residues. Germline values: CDR1 SGHVS, CDR2 FNYEAQ. Trimming removed 2 bases from V and 3 bases from J; junction bases left unmatched: 5. CDR3 sequence (DNA): TGTGCCAGCAGCTTACAGGGTAGCGGGAGGGAAGAGACCCAGTACTTC. This translates into CASSLQGSGREETQYF.

The V gene is TRBV9, the J gene TRBJ2-7, with D maybe TRBD1 (5 bases). The germline CDR1 and CDR2 sequences are SGDLS and YYNGEE. V was pared by 5 bases and J by 2 bases, with 17 bases between. This CDR3 comprises 15 residues. The CDR3 is CASSSTGGATYEQYF. The CDR3 DNA sequence: TGTGCCAGCAGTTCTACCGGTGGGGCAACCTACGAGCAGTACTTC.

This clone was counted once. The chain is built from TRBV7-2 and TRBJ2-5; 10 nucleotides align to TRBD1. From germline, CDR1 is SGHTA and CDR2 FQGNSA. Trimming cost V 0 bases and J 5 bases; bases outside gene matches: 0. The CDR3 has 14 residues. The chain's CDR3 is CASSLAGQGETQYF. The CDR3, as DNA: TGTGCCAGCAGCTTAGCGGGACAGGGGGAGACCCAGTACTTC.

The chain joins TRBV6-5 to TRBJ2-1, with D maybe TRBD1 (5 bases). The CDR3 extends over 15 amino acids. V shed 7 bases and J shed 5 bases, with 18 bases lying between them. Germline CDR1 MNHEY, CDR2 SVGAGI. CDR3 nucleotides: TGTGCCAGCACCCCCCGGACATCGACGCACAATGAGCAGTTCTTC. Protein product: CASTPRTSTHNEQFF.

The rearrangement links TRBV11-2 to TRBJ2-4; TRBD2 might be the D (6 bases). The V and J ends lost 3 bases and 4 bases respectively, with 16 bases between them. This CDR3 comprises 16 residues. Germline CDR1 and CDR2: SGHAT and FQNNGV. Here the CDR3 reads CASSFNVFREKNIQYF. The CDR3 bases are TGTGCCAGCAGCTTCAACGTCTTCCGGGAGAAAAACATTCAGTACTTC. The whole variable domain, remainder taken from reference TRBV11-2 and TRBJ2-4, is EAGVAQSPRYKIIEKRQSVAFWCNPISGHATLYWYQQILGQGPKLLIQFQNNGVVDDSQLPKDRFSAERLKGVDSTLKIQPAKLEDSAVYLCASSFNVFREKNIQYFGAGTRLSVL.

The rearrangement joins TRBV25-1 to TRBJ2-5, with 7 bases aligning to TRBD1. There are 13 residues in the CDR3. The V segment lost 4 bases and the J segment 4 bases; nucleotides outside the gene matches: 3. Germline V gene data show CDR1 as MGHDK and CDR2 as SYGVNS. In DNA, the CDR3 is TGTGCCAGCAGTGCAAACAGGGGAGAGACCCAGTACTTC. As protein: CASSANRGETQYF.